The 32 T cell receptor beta chains presented below share a single source sample, sequenced in a study of T cells after yellow fever vaccination. TCRdb re-derived calls from the 5' RACE reads in MiXCR, one entry per CDR3 protein. The repertoire holds tens of thousands of distinct CDR3 sequences, approximately 5.5% seen once, with around a third in the top ten. The source material was PBMCs, either bulk or a sorted T-cell subset (CD4+, CD8+, memory, or dextramer-sorted; not recorded which), sampled on the day of the yellow fever booster vaccination. The origin of the receptors is a man younger than 35 who received the YFV17D yellow fever vaccine.

This clonotype was detected a few times. The chain carries TRBV7-2 and TRBJ1-2; TRBD1 matches 9 bases. This CDR3 is built from 16 residues. Per germline, CDR1 SGHTA and CDR2 FQGNSA. Germline trimming cut 4 bases from V and 7 bases from J; bases unmatched to any gene: 13. The CDR3 DNA reads TGTGCCAGCAGCTCGGACAACAGGGGGCTTCTGGGTGGCTACACCTTC. Its protein is CASSSDNRGLLGGYTF.

This clonotype was seen a handful of times. This rearrangement joins TRBV6-6 to TRBJ2-7; 8 bases agree with TRBD1. The V gene's germline CDR1 is MNHNY and CDR2 SVGAGI (reference sequence). V dropped 4 bases and J dropped 5; count of bases not matched to a gene: 10. The CDR3 sequence is 15 residues long. Here the CDR3 reads CASSSRTGRVDEQYF. The CDR3 coding sequence is TGTGCCAGCAGTTCAAGGACAGGGAGAGTGGACGAGCAGTACTTC.

A few counts support this clonotype. The chain links TRBV9 to TRBJ2-7; 9 bases agree with TRBD2. Germline V gene lookup returns CDR1 SGDLS and CDR2 YYNGEE. This CDR3 is built from 14 residues. The V segment lost 3 bases and the J segment 2 bases; nucleotides outside the gene matches: 3. CDR3 nucleotides: TGTGCCAGCAGCGGCGGGGGGGCCCCCTACGAGCAGTACTTC. It is translated as CASSGGGAPYEQYF. The whole variable domain, remainder taken from reference TRBV9 and TRBJ2-7, is DSGVTQTPKHLITATGQRVTLRCSPRSGDLSVYWYQQSLDQGLQFLIQYYNGEERAKGNILERFSAQQFPDLHSELNLSSLELGDSALYFCASSGGGAPYEQYFGPGTRLTVT.

CDR3 sequence reads: CASSSGGSQDYNEQFF. The CDR3 DNA is TGTGCCAGCAGCTCCGGAGGGTCCCAGGACTACAATGAGCAGTTCTTC. This chain uses TRBV5-4 with TRBJ2-1; tentative D call: TRBD2 (6 bases). CDR3 size: 16 residues. Germline V CDR1 and CDR2: SGHNT, YYREEE (reference sequence). V gave up 3 bases and J gave up 3 bases, with 16 bases separating them.

The chain combines TRBV5-5 with TRBJ1-6; no reliable D call. The CDR3 is 13 amino acids. The ends were cut back, 3 bases at V and 9 bases at J, with 10 bases in the middle. Germline CDR1 and CDR2: SGHKS and YYEKEE (reference sequence). For the CDR3, the DNA is TGTGCCAGCAGCTCAAACCCGGTTTCACCCCTCCACTTT. The encoded protein is CASSSNPVSPLHF.

The V call is TRBV10-3, the J call TRBJ1-1, with 11 bases matching TRBD1. CDR1 and CDR2 (germline): ENHRY, SYGVKD. This CDR3 is 15 amino acids long. Germline trimming cut 4 bases from V and 1 base from J; bases unmatched to any gene: 2. CDR3 protein: CAISGTGGRNTEAFF. For the CDR3, the DNA is TGTGCCATCAGTGGGACAGGGGGCAGGAACACTGAAGCTTTCTTT.

This chain uses TRBV4-3 with TRBJ2-7; 13 positions agree with TRBD2. Germline V gene lookup returns CDR1 LGHNA and CDR2 YSLEER. Losses at the gene ends were 4 bases for V and 0 bases for J; bases not matched to a gene: 12. CDR3 length: 19 amino acids. CDR3 amino acids: CASSPTTSGGYPSSYEQYF. CDR3 coding DNA: TGCGCCAGCAGCCCAACGACTAGCGGGGGGTACCCCTCCTCCTACGAGCAGTACTTC.

This clonotype has only a few counts. The chain is built from TRBV27 and TRBJ2-1, with 10 positions matching TRBD2. The CDR3 contains 13 residues. Germline V gene data show CDR1 as MNHEY and CDR2 as SMNVEV (reference sequence). The ends lost 3 bases at V and 8 bases at J; junction bases unmatched: 1. The CDR3 DNA sequence: TGTGCCAGCAGTTTTCTAGCGGGGGATGAGCAGTTCTTC. Protein: CASSFLAGDEQFF.

This clonotype has just a few counts. The rearrangement joins TRBV10-3 to TRBJ2-3; 8 nucleotides agree with TRBD1. CDR1 and CDR2 (germline): ENHRY, SYGVKD. This CDR3 comprises 15 residues. Germline trimming cut 9 bases from V and 2 bases from J; bases unmatched to any gene: 10. The CDR3 here is CAIGTGQGNTDTQYF. Written as DNA, the CDR3 is TGTGCCATTGGGACAGGTCAGGGCAACACAGATACGCAGTATTTT.

This clonotype occurred many times. The chain employs TRBV4-3 and TRBJ1-2; D remains ambiguous. Germline V CDR1 and CDR2: LGHNA, YSLEER. The CDR3 length is 14 residues. Between the trimmed V and J ends, which lost 0 bases and 7 bases, there was a span of 12 bases. The CDR3 DNA sequence: TGCGCCAGCAGCCAAGATCATATCGGTTTTGGCTACACCTTC. The encoded protein is CASSQDHIGFGYTF.

At least ten counts were recorded for this clonotype. The rearrangement uses TRBV12-5 and TRBJ2-1, with 8 bases fitting TRBD1. CDR1 and CDR2 (germline): LGHNT, FRNRAP. CDR3 size: 15 residues. Germline trimming cut 5 bases from V and 4 bases from J; bases unmatched to any gene: 7. The CDR3 sequence is CASGPQGAHYNEQFF. As DNA, the CDR3 is TGTGCTAGTGGTCCCCAGGGGGCCCATTACAATGAGCAGTTCTTC.

The V call is TRBV19, the J call TRBJ2-5, with 7 nucleotides matching TRBD2. Germline V gives CDR1 LNHDA, CDR2 SQIVND (reference sequence). CDR3 length equals 14 residues. V gave up 7 bases and J gave up 3 bases; unmatched junction bases: 8. CDR3 in DNA: TGTGCCAGTACCCCGGGGGGTGCAGAAGAGACCCAGTACTTC. It codes for CASTPGGAEETQYF.

This clonotype was found a few times. This chain connects TRBV15 to TRBJ2-3; D unclear. The V gene lost 0 bases and the J gene lost 0 bases, with 10 bases spanning the gap. The CDR3 covers 16 residues. Germline values: CDR1 LNHNV, CDR2 YYDKDF (reference sequence). The CDR3 loop reads CATSRDFGVSTDTQYF. The CDR3 DNA sequence: TGTGCCACCAGCAGAGATTTCGGTGTTAGCACAGATACGCAGTATTTT. Full variable domain (outside the CDR3, taken from reference TRBV15 and TRBJ2-3): DAMVIQNPRYQVTQFGKPVTLSCSQTLNHNVMYWYQQKSSQAPKLLFHYYDKDFNNEADTPDNFQSRRPNTSFCFLDIRSPGLGDTAMYLCATSRDFGVSTDTQYFGPGTRLTVL.

This clonotype was detected a few times. The V gene is TRBV30, the J gene TRBJ1-1, with 7 bases aligning to TRBD1. V gave up 8 bases and J gave up 1 base; unmatched junction bases: 1. Germline V gives CDR1 GTSNPN, CDR2 SVGIG (reference sequence). The CDR3 sequence is 11 residues long. In DNA, the CDR3 is TGTGCCGGGACAGAGAACACTGAAGCTTTCTTT. It is translated as CAGTENTEAFF.

In its sample, this clonotype was seen many times. The chain uses TRBV7-2 and TRBJ1-2; D remains ambiguous. This CDR3 comprises 13 residues. The germline V gene encodes CDR1 SGHTA and CDR2 FQGNSA. The V and J ends lost 2 bases and 8 bases respectively, with 12 bases between them. CDR3 sequence (DNA): TGTGCCAGCAGCTTATACGGGGAATTGGGCTACACCTTC. Its protein is CASSLYGELGYTF.

This clonotype was seen repeatedly, ten times or more. The chain is built from TRBV5-6 and TRBJ2-5; weak D call: TRBD2 (6 bases). Per germline, CDR1 SGHDT and CDR2 YYEEEE. V lost 0 bases and J lost 4, with 13 bases in between. The CDR3 spans 15 residues. In DNA, the CDR3 is TGTGCCAGCAGCTTGGGGCTTTGGAGGGGAGAGACCCAGTACTTC. Translated: CASSLGLWRGETQYF.

CDR3 amino acids: CASSFKAADTQYF. Here the CDR3 DNA reads TGTGCCAGCAGCTTTAAGGCGGCAGATACGCAGTATTTT. V usage is TRBV7-9 and J usage is TRBJ2-3; D is uncertain. The CDR3 spans 13 residues. Germline CDR1 reads SEHNR; CDR2 reads FQNEAQ (reference sequence). Deletions cut 3 bases from V and 4 bases from J, with 8 bases between.

This clonotype occurred many times. The chain is built from TRBV29-1 and TRBJ2-5; D gene ambiguous. Germline CDR1 SQVTM, CDR2 ANQGSEA. The CDR3 is made up of 13 amino acids. V was shortened by 3 bases and J by 2 bases, with 10 bases between the two germline ends. The CDR3, as DNA: TGCAGCGTTGATTCTGCCCGACAAGAGACCCAGTACTTC. It encodes CSVDSARQETQYF.

The sample holds one count of this clonotype. The chain recombines TRBV13 with TRBJ2-7, with 9 bases matching TRBD1. CDR1 PRHDT and CDR2 FYEKMQ come from the germline V gene (reference sequence). The CDR3 has 14 amino acids. The J segment lost 3 bases and the V segment lost 4 bases, leaving 4 bases of the junction unmatched. The CDR3 reads CASSSRDRDYEQYV. DNA of the CDR3: TGTGCCAGCAGCTCCCGGGACAGGGACTACGAGCAGTACGTC.

This clonotype was counted a few times. This chain links TRBV7-3 with TRBJ2-2, with TRBD2 as a possible D gene (6 bases). The CDR3 is made up of 15 amino acids. Germline V gives CDR1 SGHTA, CDR2 FQGTGA. Trimming left V 2 bases short and J 5 bases short, with 12 bases between. The chain's CDR3 is CASSLVGGNTGELFF. The DNA of the CDR3 is TGTGCCAGCAGCTTAGTCGGGGGTAATACCGGGGAGCTGTTTTTT. Drawing the rest from reference TRBV7-3 and TRBJ2-2, the complete variable domain is GAGVSQTPSNKVTEKGKYVELRCDPISGHTALYWYRQSLGQGPEFLIYFQGTGAADDSGLPNDRFFAVRPEGSVSTLKIQRTERGDSAVYLCASSLVGGNTGELFFGEGSRLTVL.

In this sample, this clonotype turned up a few times. The chain couples TRBV24-1 to TRBJ2-7; D perhaps matches TRBD2 (5 bases). Trimming took off 0 bases at V and 5 bases at J, with 7 bases between the two ends. The CDR3 sequence is 13 residues long. Germline V gene sequence: CDR1 KGHDR, CDR2 SFDVKD. The CDR3 coding sequence is TGTGCCACCAGTGATTTGGCGGAGGACGAGCAGTACGTC. Protein: CATSDLAEDEQYV.

This chain joins TRBV29-1 and TRBJ2-2; D unclear. The CDR3 is 11 amino acids. CDR1 is SQVTM and CDR2 is ANQGSEA in the germline V gene. V lost 6 bases and J 6 bases, leaving 8 bases between the germline ends. The CDR3 DNA is TGCAGCGTCGTCGAGTCCGGGGAGCTGTTTTTT. This gives the protein CSVVESGELFF.

This clonotype appeared many times. The chain joins TRBV15 to TRBJ1-5; D unresolved. There are 14 residues in the CDR3. Germline V gives CDR1 LNHNV, CDR2 YYDKDF (reference sequence). Trimming took 8 bases from V and 1 from J, leaving 12 bases between them. The CDR3 sequence is CATRSVGSNQPQHF. The CDR3 DNA sequence: TGTGCCACCCGTTCGGTGGGGAGCAATCAGCCCCAGCATTTT.

This clonotype came up a few times. This CDR3 is CASSQYQGAYEQYV. In DNA, the CDR3 is TGTGCCAGCAGCCAATATCAGGGGGCTTACGAGCAGTACGTC. The chain employs TRBV16 and TRBJ2-7; 8 nucleotides agree with TRBD1. This CDR3 spans 14 amino acids. Trimming removed 1 base from V and 4 bases from J; junction bases left unmatched: 3. From germline, CDR1 is KGHSY and CDR2 FQNENV.

V usage is TRBV6-2 or TRBV6-3 and J usage is TRBJ2-7, with a possible D match to TRBD2 (6 bases). Deletions cut 6 bases from V and 7 bases from J, with 19 bases between. The CDR3 is made up of 14 amino acids. The germline CDR1 and CDR2 sequences are MNHEY and SVGEGT. The CDR3 is CASRDSSLAKEQYF. The CDR3 nucleotides are TGTGCCAGCAGAGACTCAAGCCTAGCGAAGGAGCAGTACTTC.

This clonotype was counted at least ten times. The rearrangement uses TRBV7-2 and TRBJ1-6; a possible D gene is TRBD1 (5 bases). The length of the CDR3 is 16 residues. V lost 5 bases and J 3 bases, leaving 14 bases between the germline ends. CDR1 is SGHTA, CDR2 FQGNSA, per germline. The CDR3 bases are TGTGCCAGCAGCCCCAGGGTTTTTGGCTATAATTCACCCCTCCACTTT. Amino acids: CASSPRVFGYNSPLHF.

This clonotype has just a few counts. This sequence joins TRBV4-1 and TRBJ2-7, with TRBD1 as a possible D gene (5 bases). Germline CDR1 is MGHRA and CDR2 is YSYEKL. The CDR3 is 17 amino acids. V lost 1 base, J lost 2 bases, and 18 bases lay in between. This CDR3 is CASSQASSAGSPYEQYF. In DNA, the CDR3 is TGCGCCAGCAGCCAAGCGTCGTCGGCAGGGTCACCCTACGAGCAGTACTTC.

Ten or more counts support this clonotype. The chain employs TRBV5-1 and TRBJ2-5; no clear D gene. Germline-derived CDR1 and CDR2 are SGHRS and YFSETQ. The CDR3 sequence is 15 residues long. V dropped 3 bases and J dropped 0 bases, with 12 bases sitting between them. The CDR3 nucleotides are TGCGCCAGCAGCTACTCAGGACGGGACCAAGAGACCCAGTACTTC. It is translated as CASSYSGRDQETQYF. The variable domain in full, completed from reference TRBV5-1 and TRBJ2-5, reads KAGVTQTPRYLIKTRGQQVTLSCSPISGHRSVSWYQQTPGQGLQFLFEYFSETQRNKGNFPGRFSGRQFSNSRSEMNVSTLELGDSALYLCASSYSGRDQETQYFGPGTRLLVL.

This clonotype showed up many times. The chain combines TRBV5-1 with TRBJ2-5, with D perhaps matching TRBD1 or TRBD2 (5 bases each). The germline V gene has CDR1 SGHRS and CDR2 YFSETQ. With 4 bases removed from V and 1 base from J, the gap between germline ends came to 14 bases. This CDR3 is 15 amino acids long. The DNA for the CDR3 is TGCGCCAGCAGCCTGGATCCGGGACCCCAAGAGACCCAGTACTTC. Translation: CASSLDPGPQETQYF.

There are a few counts of this clonotype. The CDR3 protein is CASGDPGFHEQFF. In DNA, the CDR3 is TGTGCCAGCGGGGACCCGGGGTTCCATGAGCAGTTCTTC. This rearrangement joins TRBV3-1 to TRBJ2-1; D assignment may be TRBD1 or TRBD2 (5 bases each). The germline gives CDR1 LGHDT, CDR2 YNNKEL (reference sequence). V was pared by 8 bases and J by 8 bases, with 16 bases between. The CDR3 is 13 residues long.

The chain has TRBV27 and TRBJ2-1; no definite D call. V dropped 5 bases and J dropped 5 bases, with 19 bases sitting between them. The germline CDR1 and CDR2 sequences are MNHEY and SMNVEV (reference sequence). The CDR3 has 16 amino acids. DNA for the CDR3: TGTGCCAGCAGTACCTTCGTGGGGAACCGCCACAATGAGCAGTTCTTC. Translating it yields CASSTFVGNRHNEQFF.

This clonotype has at least ten counts. The chain uses TRBV6-6 and TRBJ2-1; 10 nucleotides align to TRBD2. V shed 2 bases, J shed 7 bases, and the junction held 8 bases outside the gene matches. The CDR3 is made up of 16 amino acids. Germline V gene data show CDR1 as MNHNY and CDR2 as SVGAGI (reference sequence). CDR3 sequence reads: CASSYPQRGGWNEQFF. DNA for the CDR3: TGTGCCAGCAGTTACCCCCAGCGGGGGGGCTGGAATGAGCAGTTCTTC.